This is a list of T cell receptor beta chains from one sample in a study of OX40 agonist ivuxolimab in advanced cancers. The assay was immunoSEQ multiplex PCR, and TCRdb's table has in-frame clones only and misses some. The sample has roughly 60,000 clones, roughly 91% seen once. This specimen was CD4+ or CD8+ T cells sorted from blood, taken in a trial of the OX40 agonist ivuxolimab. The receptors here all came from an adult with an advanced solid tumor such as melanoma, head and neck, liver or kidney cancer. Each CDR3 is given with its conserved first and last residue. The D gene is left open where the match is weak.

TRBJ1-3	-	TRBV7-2	CASSPGQWLSGNTIYF	TGTGCCAGCAGCCCAGGACAGTGGCTCTCTGGAAACACCATATATTTT
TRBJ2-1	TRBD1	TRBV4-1	CASSAQGQFNEQFF	TGCGCCAGCAGCGCACAGGGGCAGTTCAATGAGCAGTTCTTC
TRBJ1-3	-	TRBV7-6	CASAGQGRNTIYF	TGTGCCTCCGCGGGGCAGGGTAGAAACACCATATATTTT
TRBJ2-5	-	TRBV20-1	CSARAGGSQYF	TGCAGTGCTAGAGCCGGCGGTTCCCAGTACTTC
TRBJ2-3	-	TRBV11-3	CASSPRGATDTQYF	TGTGCCAGCAGCCCCCGGGGGGCCACAGATACGCAGTATTTT
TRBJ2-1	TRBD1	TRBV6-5	CASSATGVHEQFF	TGTGCCAGCAGTGCGACAGGGGTCCATGAGCAGTTCTTC
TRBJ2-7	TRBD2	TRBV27	CASSPSGALEQYF	TGTGCCAGCAGTCCTAGCGGGGCCCTCGAGCAGTACTTC
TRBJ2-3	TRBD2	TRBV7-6	CASSWRSEREVPDTQYF	TGTGCCAGCAGTTGGCGGTCGGAGCGGGAGGTCCCAGATACGCAGTATTTT
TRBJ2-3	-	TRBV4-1	CASSRLTPSTDTQYF	TGCGCCAGCAGCCGACTGACTCCTAGCACAGATACGCAGTATTTT
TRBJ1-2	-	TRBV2	CASSVGSYGYTF	TGTGCCAGCAGTGTGGGGAGCTATGGCTACACCTTC
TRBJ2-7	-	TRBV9	CASSPSGYEQYF	TGTGCCAGCAGCCCCTCCGGCTACGAGCAGTACTTC